This T cell receptor (beta chain) appears in the sequencing data of a study of T cell repertoires in cytomegalovirus infection. Study-level findings and limits: Dominant in the ex vivo response were TCR beta clonotypes restricted by HLA-C and specific for CMV.

This clonotype occurred many times. Its antigen is currently unknown. Trimming at V came to 1 base and at J to 4 bases, leaving 2 bases not matched to a gene. The CDR3 spans 15 residues. In germline, CDR1 is SGHTA, CDR2 FQGNSA. TCRdb re-called the reads through MiXCR, storing one row per CDR3 protein. Of around 270,000 distinct CDR3 sequences in the sample, 9.1% were seen once. The material sequenced was PBMCs. V and J are TRBV7-2 and TRBJ2-1; 9 bases are shared with TRBD2. This sequence was found in a human donor in good health (CMV status not recorded). Some clones in this sample may be carry-over from other donors' samples. The chain's CDR3 is CASSLGTSVYNEQFF. In DNA, the CDR3 is TGTGCCAGCAGCTTAGGGACTAGCGTATACAATGAGCAGTTCTTC. Using reference TRBV7-2 and TRBJ2-1 for the parts outside the CDR3, the full variable domain is GAGVSQSPSNKVTEKGKDVELRCDPISGHTALYWYRQSLGQGLEFLIYFQGNSAPDKSGLPSDRFSAERTGGSVSTLTIQRTQQEDSAVYLCASSLGTSVYNEQFFGPGTRLTVL.